What follows are 18 T cell receptor beta chains derived from one specimen sequenced in a study of blood T cells in healthy people across ages. Through a sample-barcoded 5' primer and a J-beta primer mix, a second PCR was run for roughly 6 to 12 cycles. TCRdb re-analysed the 5' RACE reads in MiXCR, keeping a single row per CDR3 protein. The data hold around 800,000 distinct CDR3 sequences, with roughly 24% observed a single time. The data were also submitted as part of a second study, on T cells of mothers and their children.

The sample consisted of blood. These receptors were taken from a boy aged 5-17 years in good health.

This clonotype was seen a few times. The chain uses TRBV6-2 or TRBV6-3 and TRBJ1-2, with TRBD1 as a possible D gene (6 bases). Between the trimmed V and J ends, which lost 5 bases and 8 bases, there was a span of 15 bases. The CDR3 covers 13 residues. Germline-derived CDR1 and CDR2 are MNHEY and SVGEGT. CDR3 protein: CASSRGTPGGYTF. For the CDR3, the DNA is TGTGCCAGCAGTCGCGGGACACCCGGGGGCTACACCTTC.

Concerning this clonotype: Just one base apart from a much larger clone, this may be a read error. The CDR3 coding sequence is TGTGCCAGCAGTCCCTGGGACAGTTCCTACGGGCAGTACTTC. Protein product: CASSPWDSSYGQYF. This chain links TRBV12-3 or TRBV12-4 with TRBJ2-7; TRBD1 matches at 7 bases. The CDR3 has 14 amino acids.

The J gene is TRBJ2-7, the V gene TRBV27; D may be TRBD1 (6 bases). Trimming took off 5 bases at V and 3 bases at J, with 11 bases between the two ends. The CDR3 has 13 amino acids. Per germline, CDR1 MNHEY and CDR2 SMNVEV (reference sequence). The CDR3 loop is CASSPTGIYEQYF. CDR3 bases: TGTGCCAGCAGTCCAACAGGGATCTACGAGCAGTACTTC.

This chain joins TRBV6-1 and TRBJ2-3; unclear D gene. Trimming removed 5 bases from V and 1 base from J, with 16 bases in between. CDR1 is MNHNS, CDR2 SASEGT, per germline. The CDR3 runs to 16 residues. CDR3 coding DNA: TGTGCCAGCAGTATGGGGATCAGGCCTGGCACAGATACGCAGTATTTT. The encoded protein is CASSMGIRPGTDTQYF.

This clonotype came up a few times. The chain is built from TRBV12-3 or TRBV12-4 and TRBJ2-5, with 7 bases fitting TRBD1. The V gene end was trimmed by 6 bases and the J gene end by 5 bases; junction bases not matched to a gene: 9. The CDR3 is 14 residues long. The CDR3 spells CASRKGAGPETQYF. The CDR3, as DNA: TGTGCCAGCAGAAAGGGGGCAGGACCCGAGACCCAGTACTTC.

This clonotype appeared a few times. The J gene is TRBJ2-6, the V gene TRBV7-9; D unresolved. V was pared by 5 bases and J by 1 base, with 9 bases between. Germline loops: CDR1 SEHNR, CDR2 FQNEAQ (reference sequence). The CDR3 totals 15 residues. CDR3 bases: TGTGCCAGCAGCCCTGACCCGTCTGGGGCCAACGTCCTGACTTTC. Protein sequence: CASSPDPSGANVLTF.

This chain joins TRBV7-9 and TRBJ2-1; D assignment may be TRBD1 or TRBD2 (5 bases each). This CDR3 has 14 residues. V lost 5 bases, J lost 5 bases, and 13 bases lay in between. Germline V lookup: CDR1 SEHNR, CDR2 FQNEAQ (reference sequence). The CDR3 bases are TGTGCCAGCAGCACCGGGGCAGCTGACAATGAGCAGTTCTTC. The encoded protein is CASSTGAADNEQFF.

V usage is TRBV5-1 and J usage is TRBJ2-5, with D possibly being TRBD1 (6 bases). The germline gives CDR1 SGHRS, CDR2 YFSETQ. The CDR3 has 15 amino acids. Trimming took off 2 bases at V and 5 bases at J, with 16 bases between the two ends. The CDR3 DNA sequence: TGCGCCAGCAGCTTAAAGTTAGGGGGTGCGGAGACCCAGTACTTC. Its protein is CASSLKLGGAETQYF.

This clonotype showed up many times. The genes are TRBV5-1 and TRBJ2-5; a possible D gene is TRBD1 (5 bases). The CDR3 length is 14 residues. V gave up 4 bases and J gave up 4 bases, with 14 bases separating them. The germline V gene has CDR1 SGHRS and CDR2 YFSETQ. DNA for the CDR3: TGCGCCAGCAGCCTCGGGCAGGGTGTAGAGACCCAGTACTTC. It translates to CASSLGQGVETQYF.

A few counts support this clonotype. The chain combines TRBV4-2 with TRBJ2-1; possibly TRBD2 for D (5 bases). V was clipped by 1 base and J by 0 bases, with 16 bases between them. The CDR3 sequence is 18 residues long. The V gene's germline CDR1 is LGHNA and CDR2 YNFKEQ. The CDR3 DNA reads as TGTGCCAGCAGCCAAGTACTAGGGATACGGAGCTCCTACAATGAGCAGTTCTTC. It specifies CASSQVLGIRSSYNEQFF.

This clonotype has a handful of counts. V and J are TRBV10-3 and TRBJ2-3; TRBD1 matches at 9 bases. Trimming cost V 5 bases and J 6 bases; bases outside gene matches: 15. From germline, CDR1 is ENHRY and CDR2 SYGVKD. The CDR3 covers 17 residues. CDR3 amino acids: CAISLLGGTGPKDTQYF. The CDR3 DNA sequence: TGTGCCATCAGTCTCCTGGGTGGGACAGGGCCCAAGGATACGCAGTATTTT.

This clonotype was seen a handful of times. The chain combines TRBV12-3 or TRBV12-4 with TRBJ2-2; D uncertain. The CDR3 is 13 amino acids. V shed 2 bases and J shed 8 bases, with 9 bases lying between them. The CDR3, as DNA: TGTGCCAGCAGTTTATCTGGGCAGGGGGAGCTGTTTTTT. Translating it yields CASSLSGQGELFF.

CDR3 loop: CSARDQMAGDLRETQYF. CDR3 bases: TGCAGTGCTAGAGATCAGATGGCAGGGGATTTGAGGGAGACCCAGTACTTC. V and J are TRBV20-1 and TRBJ2-5; a weak D match, TRBD1 (6 bases). This CDR3 region has 17 residues. Looked up from germline, CDR1 is DFQATT and CDR2 is SNEGSKA (reference sequence). V was pared by 0 bases and J by 5 bases, with 22 bases between.

This chain connects TRBV12-3 or TRBV12-4 to TRBJ2-6; 8 positions match TRBD1. V gave up 5 bases and J gave up 2 bases; unmatched junction bases: 8. The CDR3 extends over 17 amino acids. CDR3 protein: CASSTGQGWAGANVLTF. The CDR3 bases are TGTGCCAGCAGTACCGGACAGGGATGGGCTGGGGCCAACGTCCTGACTTTC.

This clonotype was seen a few times. The chain is built from TRBV7-3 and TRBJ2-7; 8 bases line up with TRBD2. V trimming: 2 bases; J trimming: 2 bases; junction bases outside the gene matches: 5. The germline V gene has CDR1 SGHTA and CDR2 FQGTGA. The CDR3 has 15 amino acids. The CDR3 is CASSLDLGGAYEQYF. The CDR3 nucleotides read TGTGCCAGCAGCTTAGACCTCGGGGGGGCCTACGAGCAGTACTTC.

This sequence joins TRBV9 and TRBJ2-2, with D possibly TRBD2 on 6 matching bases. Germline CDR1 SGDLS, CDR2 YYNGEE. This CDR3 spans 16 amino acids. Trimming stripped 3 bases from V and 2 bases from J, with 14 bases between. CDR3: CASSGKRVANTGELFF. The CDR3, as DNA: TGTGCCAGCAGCGGCAAGCGGGTAGCTAACACCGGGGAGCTGTTTTTT.

The V gene is TRBV10-3, the J gene TRBJ2-7; the D call may be TRBD1 or TRBD2 (5 bases each). The CDR3 has 15 residues. V was cut by 8 bases and J by 6 bases, with 23 bases left in between. CDR1 and CDR2 (germline): ENHRY, SYGVKD. The DNA of the CDR3 is TGTGCCATCCGTAATTCCGGGACCTTACTGCTCGAGCAGTACTTC. Translated, it gives CAIRNSGTLLLEQYF.

This clonotype has just a few counts. This rearrangement joins TRBV28 to TRBJ2-3; D is perhaps TRBD1 (6 bases). The V and J ends lost 6 bases and 3 bases respectively, with 13 bases between them. CDR3 length: 14 residues. Germline V gene data show CDR1 as MDHEN and CDR2 as SYDVKM. CDR3 protein: CASRTGARTDTQYF. For the CDR3, the DNA is TGTGCCAGCAGGACAGGAGCTCGGACAGATACGCAGTATTTT.